This T cell receptor (beta chain) was found in a study of blood T cell repertoires in COVID-19. Sequencing was performed with immunoSEQ multiplex PCR; in TCRdb, only in-frame clones are kept and a portion is missing. The sample yields about 68,000 clones, over 60% seen once. The J segment lost 15 bases and the V segment lost 3 bases, leaving 8 bases of the junction unmatched. The germline gives CDR1 KGHSH, CDR2 LQKENI. The CDR3 is made up of 12 amino acids. This clonotype was sampled from a human donor in a cohort sampled during active COVID-19. Sequenced input: peripheral blood. The gene calls are TRBV18 and TRBJ2-1, with 7 bases that match TRBD2. The CDR3 here is CASSPNGLGPFF. DNA of the CDR3: TGTGCCAGCTCACCGAACGGACTAGGTCCGTTCTTC. The entire variable domain, with the rest obtained from reference TRBV18 and TRBJ2-1, is as follows: NAGVMQNPRHLVRRRGQEARLRCSPMKGHSHVYWYRQLPEEGLKFMVYLQKENIIDESGMPKERFSAEFPKEGPSILRIQQVVRGDSAAYFCASSPNGLGPFFGPGTRLTVL.